The 9 T cell receptor beta chains listed next were all sequenced from one sample in a study of blood T cell repertoires in COVID-19 (dated by TCRdb to about 2020). Library preparation used the immunoSEQ multiplex PCR assay. TCRdb took this table from immuneACCESS and kept in-frame rearrangements with V and J called. Such tables lack part of the clones; where checked against another copy, unresolved V genes explain under half of the gap, and the rest is unexplained. The table for this sample lists 250,000 or so clones; 86% of them were counted only once. The top ten clones comprise about 3% of the sample. Sequencing was done on a sample of peripheral blood. The receptors stem from a woman aged 25 to 39 with active or convalescent COVID-19.

The CDR3 region has the DNA TGTGCCAGCAGCTTTCCCGGTTTAGCGAACACCGGGGAGCTGTTTTTT. Its protein product is CASSFPGLANTGELFF. The gene calls are TRBV11-2 and TRBJ2-2; no clear D. The CDR3 runs 16 residues. Germline loops: CDR1 SGHAT, CDR2 FQNNGV. V lost 3 bases and J lost 0, with 11 bases in between.

V is TRBV29-1 and J is TRBJ2-7; D is unclear. Trimming removed 0 bases at V and 4 bases at J, with 22 bases between. Per germline, CDR1 SQVTM and CDR2 ANQGSEA. This CDR3 has 17 amino acids. The DNA for the CDR3 is TGCAGCGTTGAAGACCCCCCTAACTGCCAGGCTACTTACGAGCAGTACTTC. Translated, it gives CSVEDPPNCQATYEQYF.

This sequence joins TRBV2 and TRBJ1-5; TRBD1 is a possible D gene (6 bases). V lost 6 bases and J lost 5, with 17 bases in between. The CDR3 extends over 15 amino acids. Germline loops: CDR1 SNHLY, CDR2 FYNNEI. CDR3 loop: CASRLNAGVDQPQHF. CDR3 DNA sequence: TGTGCCAGCAGATTGAACGCAGGGGTCGATCAGCCCCAGCATTTT. The full variable domain, with the rest looked up from reference TRBV2 and TRBJ1-5, is EPEVTQTPSHQVTQMGQEVILRCVPISNHLYFYWYRQILGQKVEFLVSFYNNEISEKSEIFDDQFSVERPDGSNFTLKIRSTKLEDSAMYFCASRLNAGVDQPQHFGDGTRLSIL.

The chain joins TRBV16 to TRBJ1-1, with TRBD1 identical over 7 bases. The germline CDR1 and CDR2 sequences are KGHSY and FQNENV. Trimming at V came to 2 bases and at J to 4 bases, leaving 4 bases not matched to a gene. The CDR3 is 14 residues long. The CDR3 protein is CASSQVQGVTEAFF. The DNA of the CDR3 is TGTGCCAGCAGCCAAGTGCAGGGGGTCACTGAAGCTTTCTTT. Filled out from reference TRBV16 and TRBJ1-1, the complete variable domain reads GEEVAQTPKHLVRGEGQKAKLYCAPIKGHSYVFWYQQVLKNEFKFLISFQNENVFDETGMPKERFSAKCLPNSPCSLEIQATKLEDSAVYFCASSQVQGVTEAFFGQGTRLTVV.

This rearrangement joins TRBV7-2 to TRBJ1-2; D may be TRBD1 (5 bases). This CDR3 has 15 residues. Germline V gene sequence: CDR1 SGHTA, CDR2 FQGNSA. With 0 bases removed from V and 3 bases from J, the gap between germline ends came to 11 bases. CDR3 coding DNA: TGTGCCAGCAGCTTAGCGGGCAGGGTCGACTATGGCTACACCTTC. Residues: CASSLAGRVDYGYTF. Full variable domain (remainder filled in from reference TRBV7-2 and TRBJ1-2): GAGVSQSPSNKVTEKGKDVELRCDPISGHTALYWYRQSLGQGLEFLIYFQGNSAPDKSGLPSDRFSAERTGGSVSTLTIQRTQQEDSAVYLCASSLAGRVDYGYTFGSGTRLTVV.

The chain is built from TRBV9 and TRBJ1-2; 8 nucleotides agree with TRBD1. CDR1 and CDR2 from the germline V gene are SGDLS and YYNGEE. V lost 4 bases and J lost 8; bases outside the gene matches: 4. The CDR3 extends over 12 amino acids. CDR3 loop: CASSTTGAGYTF. CDR3 nucleotides: TGTGCCAGCAGCACGACAGGGGCCGGCTACACCTTC.

The CDR3 DNA sequence: TGTGCCAGCAGTCGAACCGGACTAGCGGGGGGCCCGGGCGAGCAGTACTTC. It encodes CASSRTGLAGGPGEQYF. V and J are TRBV6-6 and TRBJ2-7, with 14 nucleotides matching TRBD2. The germline CDR1 and CDR2 sequences are MNHNY and SVGAGI (reference sequence). Germline trimming cut 5 bases from V and 6 bases from J; bases unmatched to any gene: 12. The CDR3 consists of 17 residues.

CDR3 nucleotides: TGTGCCAGCAGCTCCCGGGATTTTTTCGGATCACCCCTCCACTTT. The encoded protein is CASSSRDFFGSPLHF. This sequence joins TRBV7-9 and TRBJ1-6; unclear D gene. CDR3 length equals 15 residues. Trimming took off 4 bases at V and 10 bases at J, with 17 bases between the two ends. The germline V gene has CDR1 SEHNR and CDR2 FQNEAQ (reference sequence).

This chain joins TRBV19 and TRBJ1-1, with 10 positions matching TRBD1. CDR3 length: 15 amino acids. Trimming cost V 7 bases and J 1 base; bases outside gene matches: 6. Looked up from germline, CDR1 is LNHDA and CDR2 is SQIVND (reference sequence). The CDR3 coding sequence is TGTGCCAGTACGAGACAGGGGGCAGGGAACACTGAAGCTTTCTTT. Protein product: CASTRQGAGNTEAFF.